This is a list of T cell receptor beta chains from one sample in a study of OX40 agonist ivuxolimab in advanced cancers. Profiled with immunoSEQ multiplex PCR; TCRdb holds only in-frame clones, not every one. The sample contains tens of thousands of clones, roughly 90% of which appear only once. Sequencing was performed on CD4+ or CD8+ T cells sorted from blood, taken in a trial of the OX40 agonist ivuxolimab. The receptors come from an adult with an advanced solid tumor such as melanoma, head and neck, liver or kidney cancer. The CDR3 runs from the conserved cysteine through the conserved F or W. The D gene is left open where the match is weak. Clone size, where shown, is once, few, many, or a class for clones that have expanded.

TRBV5-1	NA	NA	TRBJ2-7	TGCGCCAGCAGCTTTCTAGGGTTATCCTCCGAGCAGTACTTC	CASSFLGLSSEQYF
TRBV5-1	NA	NA	TRBJ2-5	TGCGCCAGCAGCTTGGAGGGGGCTAGCGTGGAGACCCAGTACTTC	CASSLEGASVETQYF
TRBV9	NA	TRBD1	TRBJ2-5	TGTGCCAGCAGCGTAGCCGGGACAGGGACCTCGAGGCAAGAGACCCAGTACTTC	CASSVAGTGTSRQETQYF
TRBV19	once	TRBD2	TRBJ2-3	TGTGCCAGTAACCGGGGGGGGAGCGCCCTCTCAGATACGCAGTATTTT	CASNRGGSALSDTQYF
TRBV4-3	NA	NA	TRBJ2-3	TGCGCCAGCAGCCAATTAAGAGGGCGACTTGGGGGAGATACGCAGTATTTT	CASSQLRGRLGGDTQYF
TRBV27	NA	NA	TRBJ1-4	TGTGCCAGCAGTTTATCGCACGGTTCGGACCAGAAAAAACTGTTTTTT	CASSLSHGSDQKKLFF
TRBV19	NA	TRBD1	TRBJ2-3	TGTGCCAGTAGTATGGGGACAGGGACAGATACGCAGTATTTT	CASSMGTGTDTQYF
TRBV10-2	NA	NA	TRBJ2-1	TGCGCCAGCACCAGTTCACCGGGCGGTTCCTACAATGAGCAGTTCTTC	CASTSSPGGSYNEQFF
TRBV18	once	NA	TRBJ1-2	TGTGCCAGCCACATGGTTGGTAGCTATGGCTACACCTTC	CASHMVGSYGYTF
TRBV11-2	NA	TRBD1	TRBJ1-1	TGTGCCAGCAGCTTAAAGGGTTTGGGACAGGGAATGAACACTGAAGCTTTCTTT	CASSLKGLGQGMNTEAFF